The source of this T cell receptor (beta chain) is a study of PD-1 blockade in mismatch repair-deficient tumors. The overall study: Patients had over ten mismatch repair-deficient cancer types and were previously treated and progressing. Overall study findings and caveats: After pembrolizumab, tumor-resident clones rose rapidly, then generally contracted before radiologic responses.

PCR or immunohistochemistry showed mismatch repair deficiency in every enrolled patient. The TCR-sequenced patients were a few responders to pembrolizumab. V was trimmed by 1 base and J by 7 bases, leaving 12 bases between them. CDR3 length: 14 residues. Per germline, CDR1 LGHNA and CDR2 YSLEER. In the case of this clone: What it binds is not known.

The assay was immunoSEQ multiplex PCR, and TCRdb's table has in-frame clones only and misses some. The sample carries about 63,000 clones, approximately 89% recorded once. The chain couples TRBV4-3 to TRBJ2-3; D not resolved. Sequencing was performed on peripheral blood, taken 52 weeks after starting pembrolizumab. The TCR originated in an adult with mismatch repair-deficient cancer. The CDR3 protein is CASSQGAVKHTQYF. The DNA of the CDR3 is TGCGCCAGCAGCCAAGGGGCCGTGAAGCATACGCAGTATTTT.